These T cell receptor beta chains were read from a single sample in a study of blood T cell repertoires in COVID-19. Here immunoSEQ multiplex PCR was the method, and the copy in TCRdb shows in-frame clones only, minus some. The sample carries 220,000 or so clones, 85% to 90% recorded once. Source material: PBMCs or T cells enriched from blood (not recorded which). The receptors stem from a woman between 45 and 65 years old with acute COVID-19. The conserved cysteine and the conserved F or W are not part of the CDR3 here.

cdr3_length	v_call	j_call	cdr3_aa
14	TRBV19	TRBJ2-1	ASSTVLAGYYNEQF
12	TRBV7-3	TRBJ2-5	ASSPGGGLETQY
12	TRBV5-1	TRBJ2-7	ASSLAGEGYEQY
11	TRBV6-5	TRBJ2-5	ASSPSRQETQY
13	TRBV18	TRBJ2-7	ASSPQGDSSYEQY
13	TRBV28	TRBJ1-2	ASTYSGTGYNGYT
9	TRBV28	TRBJ2-7	ASGLAYEQY
14	TRBV29-1	TRBJ2-1	SVIISGRATYNEQF
13	TRBV7-2	TRBJ1-3	ASSPFSGNGNTIY
16	TRBV11-3	TRBJ2-6	ASSLEVTVYSGANVLT
14	TRBV11-2	TRBJ2-2	ASSSILGSDTGELF